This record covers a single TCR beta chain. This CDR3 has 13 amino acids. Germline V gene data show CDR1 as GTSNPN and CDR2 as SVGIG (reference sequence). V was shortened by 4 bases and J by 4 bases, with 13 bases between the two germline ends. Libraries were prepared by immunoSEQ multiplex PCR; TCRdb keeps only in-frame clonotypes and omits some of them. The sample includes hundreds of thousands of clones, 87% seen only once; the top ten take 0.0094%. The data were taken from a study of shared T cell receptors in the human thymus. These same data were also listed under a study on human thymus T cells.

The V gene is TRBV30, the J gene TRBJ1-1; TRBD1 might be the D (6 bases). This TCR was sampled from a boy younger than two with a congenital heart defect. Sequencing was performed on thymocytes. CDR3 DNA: TGTGCCTGGACTCGGGACATCGTCACTGAAGCTTTCTTT. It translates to CAWTRDIVTEAFF.